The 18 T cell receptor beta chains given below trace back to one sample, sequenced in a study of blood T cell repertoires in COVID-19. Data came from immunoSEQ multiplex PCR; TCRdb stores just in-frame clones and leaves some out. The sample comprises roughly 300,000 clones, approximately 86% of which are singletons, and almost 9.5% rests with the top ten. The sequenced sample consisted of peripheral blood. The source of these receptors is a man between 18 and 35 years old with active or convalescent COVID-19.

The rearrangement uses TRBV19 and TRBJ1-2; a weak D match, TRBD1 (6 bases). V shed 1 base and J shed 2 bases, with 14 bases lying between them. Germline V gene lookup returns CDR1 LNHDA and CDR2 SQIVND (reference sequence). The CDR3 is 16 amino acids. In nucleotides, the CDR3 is TGTGCCAGTAGTATAGCCTCGATTACAGGGAACTATGGCTACACCTTC. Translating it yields CASSIASITGNYGYTF.

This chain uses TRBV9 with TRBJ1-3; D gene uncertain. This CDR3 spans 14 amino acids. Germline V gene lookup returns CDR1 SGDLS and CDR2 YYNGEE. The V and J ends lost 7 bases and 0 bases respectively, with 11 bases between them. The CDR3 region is CASGGGFSGNTIYF. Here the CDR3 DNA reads TGTGCCAGCGGAGGCGGGTTCTCTGGAAACACCATATATTTT.

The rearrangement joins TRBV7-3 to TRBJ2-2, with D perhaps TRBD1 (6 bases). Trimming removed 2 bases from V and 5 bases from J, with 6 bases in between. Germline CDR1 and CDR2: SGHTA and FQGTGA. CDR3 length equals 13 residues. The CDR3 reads CASSLQGTGELFF. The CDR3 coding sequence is TGTGCCAGCAGCTTACAGGGGACCGGGGAGCTGTTTTTT.

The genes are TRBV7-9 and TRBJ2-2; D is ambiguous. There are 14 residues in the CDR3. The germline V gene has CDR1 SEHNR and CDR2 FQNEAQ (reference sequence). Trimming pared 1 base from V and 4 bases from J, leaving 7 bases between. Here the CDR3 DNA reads TGTGCCAGCAGCTTAGTGGCTTCCACCGGGGAGCTGTTTTTT. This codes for CASSLVASTGELFF.

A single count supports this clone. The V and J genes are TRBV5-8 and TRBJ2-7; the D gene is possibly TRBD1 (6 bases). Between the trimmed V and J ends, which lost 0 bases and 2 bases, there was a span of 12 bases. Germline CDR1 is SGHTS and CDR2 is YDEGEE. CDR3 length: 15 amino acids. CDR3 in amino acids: CASSLGTVPTYEQYF. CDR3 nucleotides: TGTGCCAGCAGCTTGGGGACAGTCCCCACCTACGAGCAGTACTTC.

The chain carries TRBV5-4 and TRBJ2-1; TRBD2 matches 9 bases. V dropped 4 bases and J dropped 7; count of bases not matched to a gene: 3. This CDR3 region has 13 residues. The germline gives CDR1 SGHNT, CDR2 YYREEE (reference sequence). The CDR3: CASSRGGANEQFF. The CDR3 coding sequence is TGTGCCAGCAGCCGCGGGGGGGCGAATGAGCAGTTCTTC.

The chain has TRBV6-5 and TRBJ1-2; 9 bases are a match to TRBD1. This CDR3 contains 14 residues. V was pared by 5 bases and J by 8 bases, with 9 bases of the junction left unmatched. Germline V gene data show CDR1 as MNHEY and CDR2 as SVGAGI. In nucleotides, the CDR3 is TGTGCCAGCAGTATTTCCTGGGGACAGGGAGGCTACACCTTC. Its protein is CASSISWGQGGYTF.

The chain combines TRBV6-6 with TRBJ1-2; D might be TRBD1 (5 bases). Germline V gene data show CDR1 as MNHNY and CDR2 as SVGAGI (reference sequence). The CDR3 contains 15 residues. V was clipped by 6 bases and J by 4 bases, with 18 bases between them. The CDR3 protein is CASSTSARDPYGYTF. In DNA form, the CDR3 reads TGTGCCAGCAGCACCAGCGCCAGGGATCCCTATGGCTACACCTTC.

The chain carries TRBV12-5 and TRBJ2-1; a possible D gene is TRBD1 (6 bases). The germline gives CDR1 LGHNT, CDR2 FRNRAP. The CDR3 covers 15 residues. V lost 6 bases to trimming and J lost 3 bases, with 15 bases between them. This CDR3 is CASGPGQIHYNEQFF. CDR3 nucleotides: TGTGCTAGTGGACCTGGACAGATACACTACAATGAGCAGTTCTTC.

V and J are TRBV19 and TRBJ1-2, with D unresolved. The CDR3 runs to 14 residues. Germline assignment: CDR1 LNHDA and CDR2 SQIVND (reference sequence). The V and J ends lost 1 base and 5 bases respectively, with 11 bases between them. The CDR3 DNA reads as TGTGCCAGTAGTATAGCTTTGGCTCCTTATGGCTACACCTTC. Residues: CASSIALAPYGYTF.

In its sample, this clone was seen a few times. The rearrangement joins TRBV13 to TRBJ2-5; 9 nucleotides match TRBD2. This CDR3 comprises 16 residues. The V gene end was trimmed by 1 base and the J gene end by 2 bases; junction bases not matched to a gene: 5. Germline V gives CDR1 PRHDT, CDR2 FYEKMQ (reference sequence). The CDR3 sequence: CASSLESSGKQETQYF. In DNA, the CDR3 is TGTGCCAGCAGCTTAGAATCTAGCGGGAAGCAAGAGACCCAGTACTTC. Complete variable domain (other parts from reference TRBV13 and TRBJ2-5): AAGVIQSPRHLIKEKRETATLKCYPIPRHDTVYWYQQGPGQDPQFLISFYEKMQSDKGSIPDRFSAQQFSDYHSELNMSSLELGDSALYFCASSLESSGKQETQYFGPGTRLLVL.

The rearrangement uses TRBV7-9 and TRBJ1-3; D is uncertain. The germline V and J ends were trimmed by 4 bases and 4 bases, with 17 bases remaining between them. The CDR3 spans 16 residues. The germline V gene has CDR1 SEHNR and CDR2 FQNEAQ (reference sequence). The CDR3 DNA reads TGTGCCAGCAGCTCCTTAGGGAGATCTTCCGGAAACACCATATATTTT. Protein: CASSSLGRSSGNTIYF. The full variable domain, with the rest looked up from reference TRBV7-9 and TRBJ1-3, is DTGVSQNPRHKITKRGQNVTFRCDPISEHNRLYWYRQTLGQGPEFLTYFQNEAQLEKSRLLSDRFSAERPKGSFSTLEIQRTEQGDSAMYLCASSSLGRSSGNTIYFGEGSWLTVV.

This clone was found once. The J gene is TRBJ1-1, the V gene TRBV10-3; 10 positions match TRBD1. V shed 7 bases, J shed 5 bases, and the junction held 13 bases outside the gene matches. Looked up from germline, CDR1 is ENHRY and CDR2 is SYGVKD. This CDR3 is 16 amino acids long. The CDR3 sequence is CAIMAGTGVVETEAFF. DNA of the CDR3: TGTGCCATCATGGCCGGGACAGGGGTGGTAGAGACTGAAGCTTTCTTT.

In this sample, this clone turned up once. Here the CDR3 reads CASSPLSRGRTLNSPLHF. DNA of the CDR3: TGTGCCAGCTCACCCTTAAGTAGGGGTAGAACCCTTAATTCACCCCTCCACTTT. The chain couples TRBV18 to TRBJ1-6; D perhaps matches TRBD1 (5 bases). V was shortened by 3 bases and J by 6 bases, with 21 bases between the two germline ends. This CDR3 region has 18 residues. Looked up from germline, CDR1 is KGHSH and CDR2 is LQKENI.

The CDR3 sequence is CATGWGGPIDTDTQYF. The CDR3 nucleotides are TGTGCCACTGGGTGGGGGGGCCCTATCGACACAGATACGCAGTATTTT. The chain recombines TRBV10-3 with TRBJ2-3; a weak D match, TRBD2 (7 bases). CDR3 size: 16 residues. Germline CDR1 ENHRY, CDR2 SYGVKD. Trimming removed 10 bases from V and 2 bases from J, with 22 bases in between.

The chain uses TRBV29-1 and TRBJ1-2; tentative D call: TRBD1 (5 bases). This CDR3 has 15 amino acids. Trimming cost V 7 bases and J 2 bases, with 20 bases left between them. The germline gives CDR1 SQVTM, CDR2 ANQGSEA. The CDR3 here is CSAKGTRSQNYGYTF. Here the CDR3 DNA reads TGCAGCGCAAAAGGGACTAGGAGCCAAAACTATGGCTACACCTTC.

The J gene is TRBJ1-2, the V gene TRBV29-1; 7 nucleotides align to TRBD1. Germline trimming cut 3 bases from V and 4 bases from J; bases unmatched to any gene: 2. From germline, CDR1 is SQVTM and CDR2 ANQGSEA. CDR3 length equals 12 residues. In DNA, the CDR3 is TGCAGCGTTGACAGGGGGTTCTATGGCTACACCTTC. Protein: CSVDRGFYGYTF.

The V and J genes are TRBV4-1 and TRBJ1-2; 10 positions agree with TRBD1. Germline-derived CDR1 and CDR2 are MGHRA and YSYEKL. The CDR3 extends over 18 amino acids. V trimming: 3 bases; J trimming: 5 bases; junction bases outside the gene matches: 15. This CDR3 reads CASSHAGTGEWVLYGYTF. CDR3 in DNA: TGCGCCAGCAGCCATGCCGGGACAGGGGAGTGGGTACTATATGGCTACACCTTC.